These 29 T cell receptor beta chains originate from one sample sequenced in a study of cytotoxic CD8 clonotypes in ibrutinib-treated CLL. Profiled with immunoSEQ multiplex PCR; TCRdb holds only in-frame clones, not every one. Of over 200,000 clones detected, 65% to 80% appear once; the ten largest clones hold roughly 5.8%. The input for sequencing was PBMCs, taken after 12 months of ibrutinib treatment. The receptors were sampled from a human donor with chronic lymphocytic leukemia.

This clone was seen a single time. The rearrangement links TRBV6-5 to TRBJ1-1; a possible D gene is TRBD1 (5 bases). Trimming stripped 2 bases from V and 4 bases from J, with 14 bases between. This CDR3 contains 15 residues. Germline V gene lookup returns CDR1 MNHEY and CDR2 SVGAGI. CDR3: CASSYVYGAGTEAFF. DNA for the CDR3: TGTGCCAGCAGTTACGTTTACGGGGCAGGCACTGAAGCTTTCTTT.

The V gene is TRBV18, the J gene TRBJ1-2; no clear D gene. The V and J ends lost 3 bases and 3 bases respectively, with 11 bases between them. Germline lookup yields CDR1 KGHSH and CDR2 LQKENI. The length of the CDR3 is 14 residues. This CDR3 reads CASSPGQADYGYTF. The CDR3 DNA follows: TGTGCCAGCTCACCCGGCCAGGCCGACTATGGCTACACCTTC.

The CDR3 here is CAISEVLVSNQPQHF. In DNA, the CDR3 is TGTGCCATCAGTGAGGTCTTGGTTAGCAATCAGCCCCAGCATTTT. The chain recombines TRBV10-3 with TRBJ1-5, with no clear D. This CDR3 is 15 amino acids long. Trimming took off 2 bases at V and 0 bases at J, with 8 bases between the two ends. Germline V gives CDR1 ENHRY, CDR2 SYGVKD.

The chain's CDR3 is CASSFGSGNTEAFF. The CDR3, as DNA: TGCGCCAGCAGCTTCGGTTCAGGGAACACTGAAGCTTTCTTT. The V and J genes are TRBV5-1 and TRBJ1-1; no clear D. CDR1 is SGHRS and CDR2 is YFSETQ in the germline V gene. The V gene lost 2 bases and the J gene lost 1 base, with 9 bases spanning the gap. This CDR3 is built from 14 residues.

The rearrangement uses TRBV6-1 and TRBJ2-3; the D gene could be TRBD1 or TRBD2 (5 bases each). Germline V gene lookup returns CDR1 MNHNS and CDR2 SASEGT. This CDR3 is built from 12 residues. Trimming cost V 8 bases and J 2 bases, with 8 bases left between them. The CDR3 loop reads CASVGDTDTQYF. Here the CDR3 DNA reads TGTGCCAGCGTGGGGGACACAGATACGCAGTATTTT.

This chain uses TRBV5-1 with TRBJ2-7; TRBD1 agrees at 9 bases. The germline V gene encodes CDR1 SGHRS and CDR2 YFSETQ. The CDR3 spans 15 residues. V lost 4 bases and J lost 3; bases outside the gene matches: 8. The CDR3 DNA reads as TGCGCCAGCAGCCTGACAGGGGGACCCCTCTACGAGCAGTACTTC. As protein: CASSLTGGPLYEQYF.

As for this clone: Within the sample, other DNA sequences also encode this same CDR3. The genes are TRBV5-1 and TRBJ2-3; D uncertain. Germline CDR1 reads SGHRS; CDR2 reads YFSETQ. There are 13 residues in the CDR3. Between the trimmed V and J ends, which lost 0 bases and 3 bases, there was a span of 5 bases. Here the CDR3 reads CASSLDGTDTQYF. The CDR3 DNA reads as TGCGCCAGCAGCTTGGATGGGACAGATACGCAGTATTTT.

The CDR3 region is CASSLGTSRSTDTQYF. The CDR3, as DNA: TGTGCCAGCAGCCTAGGGACTAGCCGAAGCACAGATACGCAGTATTTT. This chain joins TRBV9 and TRBJ2-3, with 9 bases aligning to TRBD2. CDR1 is SGDLS and CDR2 is YYNGEE in the germline V gene. V trimming: 4 bases; J trimming: 0 bases; junction bases outside the gene matches: 6. The CDR3 covers 16 residues.

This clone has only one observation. CDR3 bases: TGTGCCAGCAGTCAACCCGGGACAGGGGCCTACGAGCAGTACTTC. Protein sequence: CASSQPGTGAYEQYF. The gene calls are TRBV27 and TRBJ2-7, with 10 bases aligning to TRBD1. Germline V gene sequence: CDR1 MNHEY, CDR2 SMNVEV (reference sequence). CDR3 length equals 15 residues. Trimming at V came to 5 bases and at J to 2 bases, leaving 6 bases not matched to a gene.

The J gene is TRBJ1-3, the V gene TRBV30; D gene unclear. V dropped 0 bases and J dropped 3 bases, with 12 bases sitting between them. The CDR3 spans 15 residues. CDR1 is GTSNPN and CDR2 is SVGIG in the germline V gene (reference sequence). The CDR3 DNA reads TGTGCCTGGAGTGTACGCGGGCAGAGTGGAAACACCATATATTTT. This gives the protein CAWSVRGQSGNTIYF.

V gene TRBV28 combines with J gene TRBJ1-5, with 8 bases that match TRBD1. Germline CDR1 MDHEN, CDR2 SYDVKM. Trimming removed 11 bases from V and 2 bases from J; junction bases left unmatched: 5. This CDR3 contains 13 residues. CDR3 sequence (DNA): TGTGCCGGAGGGACAGGAGGCAATCAGCCCCAGCATTTT. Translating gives CAGGTGGNQPQHF.

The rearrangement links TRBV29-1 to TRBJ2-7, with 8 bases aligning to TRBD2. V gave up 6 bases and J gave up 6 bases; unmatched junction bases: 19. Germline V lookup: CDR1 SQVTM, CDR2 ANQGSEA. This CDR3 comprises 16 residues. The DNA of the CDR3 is TGCAGCGTCTCTCAGGGTAGCGGGACCTTTAAAGTCGAGCAGTACTTC. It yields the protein CSVSQGSGTFKVEQYF.

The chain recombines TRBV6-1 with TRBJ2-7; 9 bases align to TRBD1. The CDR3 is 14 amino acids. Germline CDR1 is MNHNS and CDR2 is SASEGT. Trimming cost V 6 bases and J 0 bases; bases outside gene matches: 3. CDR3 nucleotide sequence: TGTGCCAGCAGCGGGACAGGGCTCTCCTACGAGCAGTACTTC. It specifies CASSGTGLSYEQYF.

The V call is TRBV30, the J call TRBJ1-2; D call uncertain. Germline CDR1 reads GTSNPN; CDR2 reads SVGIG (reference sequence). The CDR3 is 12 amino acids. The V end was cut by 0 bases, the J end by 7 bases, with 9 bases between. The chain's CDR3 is CAWSVQVAGYTF. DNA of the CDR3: TGTGCCTGGAGTGTCCAGGTCGCTGGCTACACCTTC.

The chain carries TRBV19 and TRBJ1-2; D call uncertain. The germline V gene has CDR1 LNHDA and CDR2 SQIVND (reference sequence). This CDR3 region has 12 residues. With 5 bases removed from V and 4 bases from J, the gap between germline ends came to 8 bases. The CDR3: CASSGRIYGYTF. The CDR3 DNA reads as TGTGCCAGTAGTGGGCGTATCTATGGCTACACCTTC.

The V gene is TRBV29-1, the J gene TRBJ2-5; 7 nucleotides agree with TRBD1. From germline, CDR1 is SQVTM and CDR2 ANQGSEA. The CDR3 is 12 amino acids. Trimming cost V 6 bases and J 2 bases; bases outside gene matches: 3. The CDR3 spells CSVGQAQETQYF. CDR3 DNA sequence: TGCAGCGTCGGACAGGCACAAGAGACCCAGTACTTC. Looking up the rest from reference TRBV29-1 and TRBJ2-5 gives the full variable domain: SAVISQKPSRDICQRGTSLTIQCQVDSQVTMMFWYRQQPGQSLTLIATANQGSEATYESGFVIDKFPISRPNLTFSTLTVSNMSPEDSSIYLCSVGQAQETQYFGPGTRLLVL.

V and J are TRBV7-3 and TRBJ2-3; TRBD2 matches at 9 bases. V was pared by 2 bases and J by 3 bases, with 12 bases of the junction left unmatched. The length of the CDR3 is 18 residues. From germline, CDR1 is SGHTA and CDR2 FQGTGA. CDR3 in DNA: TGTGCCAGCAGCTTATCTTTATCTAGCGGGATGACAACAGATACGCAGTATTTT. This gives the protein CASSLSLSSGMTTDTQYF.

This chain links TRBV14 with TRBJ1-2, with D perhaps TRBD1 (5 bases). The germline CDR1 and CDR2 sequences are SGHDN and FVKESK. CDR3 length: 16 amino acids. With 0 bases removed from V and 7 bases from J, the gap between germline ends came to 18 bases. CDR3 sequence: CASSQDKGRVTAGYTF. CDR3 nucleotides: TGTGCCAGCAGCCAAGATAAGGGCAGGGTGACCGCTGGCTACACCTTC.

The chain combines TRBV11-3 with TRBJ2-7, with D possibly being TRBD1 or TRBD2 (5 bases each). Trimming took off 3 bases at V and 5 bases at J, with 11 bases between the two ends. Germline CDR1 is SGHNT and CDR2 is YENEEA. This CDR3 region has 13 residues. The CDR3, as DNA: TGTGCCAGCAGCTTTGAGGGGACCGACGAGCAGTACTTC. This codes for CASSFEGTDEQYF.

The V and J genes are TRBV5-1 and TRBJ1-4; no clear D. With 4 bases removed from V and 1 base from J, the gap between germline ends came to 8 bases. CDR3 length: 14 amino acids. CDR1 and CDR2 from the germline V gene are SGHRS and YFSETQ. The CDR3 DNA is TGCGCCAGCAGCCCGGCCGAAACTAATGAAAAACTGTTTTTT. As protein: CASSPAETNEKLFF.

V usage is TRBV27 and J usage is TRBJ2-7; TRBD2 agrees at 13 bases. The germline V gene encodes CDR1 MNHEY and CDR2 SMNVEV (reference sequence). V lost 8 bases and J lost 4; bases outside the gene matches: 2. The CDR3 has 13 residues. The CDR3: CASGLAGDYEQYF. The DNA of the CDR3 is TGTGCCAGCGGACTAGCGGGAGATTACGAGCAGTACTTC.

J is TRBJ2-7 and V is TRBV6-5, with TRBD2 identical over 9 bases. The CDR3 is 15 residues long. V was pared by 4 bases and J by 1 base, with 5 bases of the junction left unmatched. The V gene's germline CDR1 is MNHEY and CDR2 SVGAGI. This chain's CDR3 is CASSLTSGVSYEQYF. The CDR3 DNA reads TGTGCCAGCAGTTTGACTAGCGGAGTTTCCTACGAGCAGTACTTC.

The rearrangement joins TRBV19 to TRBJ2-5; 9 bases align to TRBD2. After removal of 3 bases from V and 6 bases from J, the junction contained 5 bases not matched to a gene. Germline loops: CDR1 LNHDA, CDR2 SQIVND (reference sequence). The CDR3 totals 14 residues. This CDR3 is CASSISGRKKTQYF. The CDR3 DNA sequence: TGTGCCAGTAGTATCAGCGGGAGGAAGAAGACCCAGTACTTC.

The CDR3 sequence is CASSFGDIHSYEQYF. The DNA of the CDR3 is TGCGCCAGCAGTTTCGGTGACATACATTCTTACGAGCAGTACTTC. The chain employs TRBV5-1 and TRBJ2-7; D unclear. The V end was cut by 5 bases, the J end by 4 bases, with 19 bases between. Germline V gives CDR1 SGHRS, CDR2 YFSETQ. The CDR3 is made up of 15 amino acids. The variable domain in full, with the rest retrieved from reference TRBV5-1 and TRBJ2-7, is KAGVTQTPRYLIKTRGQQVTLSCSPISGHRSVSWYQQTPGQGLQFLFEYFSETQRNKGNFPGRFSGRQFSNSRSEMNVSTLELGDSALYLCASSFGDIHSYEQYFGPGTRLTVT.

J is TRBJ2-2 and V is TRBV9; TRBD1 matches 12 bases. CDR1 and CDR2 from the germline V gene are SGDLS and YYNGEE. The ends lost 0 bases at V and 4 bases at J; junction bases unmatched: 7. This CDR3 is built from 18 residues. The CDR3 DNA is TGTGCCAGCAGCGTAGCTTGGGGACAGGGGGCTCGCACCGGGGAGCTGTTTTTT. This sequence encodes CASSVAWGQGARTGELFF.

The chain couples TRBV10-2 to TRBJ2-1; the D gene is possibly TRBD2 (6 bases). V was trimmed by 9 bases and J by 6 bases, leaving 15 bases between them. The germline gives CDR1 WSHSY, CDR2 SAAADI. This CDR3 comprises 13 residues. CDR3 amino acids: CARGNSGLNEQFF. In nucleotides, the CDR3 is TGCGCCAGGGGGAATTCGGGACTCAATGAGCAGTTCTTC.

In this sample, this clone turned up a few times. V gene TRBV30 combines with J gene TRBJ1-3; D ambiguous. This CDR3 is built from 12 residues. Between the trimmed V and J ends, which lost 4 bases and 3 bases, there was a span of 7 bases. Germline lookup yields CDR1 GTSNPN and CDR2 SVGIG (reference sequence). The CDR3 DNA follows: TGTGCCTGGAACCCGAGTGGAAACACCATATATTTT. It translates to CAWNPSGNTIYF.

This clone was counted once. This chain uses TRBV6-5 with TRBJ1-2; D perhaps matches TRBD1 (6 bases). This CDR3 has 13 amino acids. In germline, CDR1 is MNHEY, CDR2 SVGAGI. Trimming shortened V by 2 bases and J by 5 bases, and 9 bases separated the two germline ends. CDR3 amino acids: CASSYTTGYGYTF. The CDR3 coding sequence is TGTGCCAGCAGTTACACCACAGGGTATGGCTACACCTTC.

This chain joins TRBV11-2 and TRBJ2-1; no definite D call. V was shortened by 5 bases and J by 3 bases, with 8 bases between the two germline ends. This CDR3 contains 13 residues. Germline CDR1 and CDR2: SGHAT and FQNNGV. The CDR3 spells CASSGPNYNEQFF. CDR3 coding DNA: TGTGCCAGCAGCGGACCGAACTACAATGAGCAGTTCTTC. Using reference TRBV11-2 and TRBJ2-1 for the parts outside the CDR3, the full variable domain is EAGVAQSPRYKIIEKRQSVAFWCNPISGHATLYWYQQILGQGPKLLIQFQNNGVVDDSQLPKDRFSAERLKGVDSTLKIQPAKLEDSAVYLCASSGPNYNEQFFGPGTRLTVL.